This TCR beta chain was captured in a study of beta chain features in type 1 diabetes. Study-wide results and caveats: Shorter TCRB CDR3s, moderately but significantly so, marked every one of the four CD4+ subsets in Type 1 diabetes patients.

Each sorted population was over 98% pure. About this clone itself: What it binds is not known.

The investigators reverse transcribed all of the isolated RNA, so they sequenced expressed TCRB transcripts. Clones were read by immunoSEQ multiplex PCR, and TCRdb kept only the in-frame ones, dropping some. Here the sample spans some 290,000 clones, around 15% being singletons. Sequenced material: naive CD4+ T cells from blood. This receptor was identified in a young man with type 1 diabetes.

The DNA for the CDR3 is TGTGCCAGCAGCGTACTCTCAGGGACCCAGTACTTC. It specifies CASSVLSGTQYF. V is TRBV9 and J is TRBJ2-5; D gene uncertain. CDR1 and CDR2 from the germline V gene are SGDLS and YYNGEE. The CDR3 is 12 residues long. The V end was cut by 1 base, the J end by 7 bases, with 8 bases between.